The clone carrying this TCR beta chain was observed at least ten times. TCRdb redid the calling of the RACE reads with MiXCR, one entry per CDR3 protein. The table includes some 62,000 distinct CDR3 sequences, around 10% detected once. This entry is derived from a study of human T cells and chemical hapten exposure. Study-wide context: For the roughly 25-week duration of the study, patients were given weekly doses of diphenylcyclopropenone on the scalp.

V was cut by 3 bases and J by 0 bases, with 8 bases left in between. CDR1 is SNHLY, CDR2 FYNNEI, per germline. This CDR3 is 15 amino acids long. Time point described: patch test 3, about 24 weeks after DPC sensitization. Treatment described: therapeutic diphenylcyclopropenone sensitization with weekly scalp DPC. The receptor was derived from a woman in her 30s with alopecia areata. Some clones in this sample may be carry-over from other donors' samples. The sequencing here drew on whole blood, taken in connection with sensitization to the hapten diphenylcyclopropenone (DPC). V and J are TRBV2 and TRBJ1-4; D ambiguous. The CDR3 loop is CASSDRGTTNEKLFF. CDR3 bases: TGTGCCAGCAGTGATCGCGGGACAACTAATGAAAAACTGTTTTTT.